This T cell receptor (beta chain) was captured in a study of Ad26.COV2.S vaccination and SARS-CoV-2 variants. Germline V gene sequence: CDR1 LGHNA, CDR2 YSLEER. The CDR3 spans 15 residues. The V end was cut by 0 bases, the J end by 2 bases, with 10 bases between. Findings and limits, study-wide: The analyses of TCR breadth and depth may have understated the size of total T cell responses. Reported findings describe substantial breadth in spike-specific CD8+ and CD4+ T cell responses following vaccination. Measurement of non-spike TCR breadth gave similar results in vaccine and placebo recipients.

A single count supports this clone. Antigen unknown. Only in-frame clones appear in the TCRdb table, and some are missing; sequencing was by immunoSEQ multiplex PCR. The data contain 120,000 to 150,000 clones, about nine tenths of them singletons. The V call is TRBV4-3, the J call TRBJ1-2; D may be TRBD1 (5 bases). The clonotype comes from a human donor who had recovered from COVID-19. The sequencing used peripheral blood, collected after recovery from COVID-19. The CDR3 protein is CASSQEWEGNYGYTF. The CDR3, as DNA: TGCGCCAGCAGCCAAGAATGGGAGGGGAACTATGGCTACACCTTC.